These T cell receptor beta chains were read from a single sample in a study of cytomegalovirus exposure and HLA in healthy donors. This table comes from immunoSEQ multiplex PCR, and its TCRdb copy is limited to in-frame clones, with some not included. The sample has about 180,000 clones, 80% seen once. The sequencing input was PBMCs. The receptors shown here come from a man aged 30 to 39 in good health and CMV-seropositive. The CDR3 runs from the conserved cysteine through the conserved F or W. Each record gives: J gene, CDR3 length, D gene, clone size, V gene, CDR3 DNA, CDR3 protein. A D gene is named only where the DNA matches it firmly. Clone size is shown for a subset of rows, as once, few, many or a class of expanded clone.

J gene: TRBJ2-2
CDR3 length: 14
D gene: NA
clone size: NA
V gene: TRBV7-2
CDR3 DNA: TGTGCCAGCAGCCCCCTACTGAACACCGGGGAGCTGTTTTTT
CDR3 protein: CASSPLLNTGELFF

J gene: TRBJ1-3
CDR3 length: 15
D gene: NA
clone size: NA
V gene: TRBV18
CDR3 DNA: TGTGCCAGCTCGCCTGACAAATTTTCTGGAAACACCATATATTTT
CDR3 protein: CASSPDKFSGNTIYF

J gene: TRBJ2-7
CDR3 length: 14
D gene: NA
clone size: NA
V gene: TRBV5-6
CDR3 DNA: TGTGCCAGCAGCTTCGGCAGGGTACGCCGGGAGCAGTACTTC
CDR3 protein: CASSFGRVRREQYF

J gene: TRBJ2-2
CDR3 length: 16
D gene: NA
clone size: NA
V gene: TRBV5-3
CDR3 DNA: TGTGCCAGAAGCTTGGTCACTAGAATCCACACCGGGGAGCTGTTTTTT
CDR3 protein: CARSLVTRIHTGELFF

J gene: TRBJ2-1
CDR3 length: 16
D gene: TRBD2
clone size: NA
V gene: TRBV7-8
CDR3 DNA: TGTGCCAGCAGCCGAACTAGCGTCTACTCCTACAATGAGCAGTTCTTC
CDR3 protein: CASSRTSVYSYNEQFF

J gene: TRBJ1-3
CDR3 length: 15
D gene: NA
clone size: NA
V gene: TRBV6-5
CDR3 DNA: TGTGCCAGCAGTTACTCGACAGGCTCTGGAAACACCATATATTTT
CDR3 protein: CASSYSTGSGNTIYF

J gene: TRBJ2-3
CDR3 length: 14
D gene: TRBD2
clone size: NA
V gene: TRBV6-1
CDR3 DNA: TGTGCCAGCAGTAGCGGGATGAGCACAGATACGCAGTATTTT
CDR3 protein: CASSSGMSTDTQYF

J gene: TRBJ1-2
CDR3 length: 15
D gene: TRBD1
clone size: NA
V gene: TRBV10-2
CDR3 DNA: TGCGCCAGCAGTGAACGGACAGGGGGCTTGAATGGCTACACCTTC
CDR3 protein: CASSERTGGLNGYTF

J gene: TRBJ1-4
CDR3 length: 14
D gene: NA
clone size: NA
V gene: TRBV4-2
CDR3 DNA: TGTGCCAGCAGCCCCCCCACGGGTAGGGAAAAACTGTTTTTT
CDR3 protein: CASSPPTGREKLFF

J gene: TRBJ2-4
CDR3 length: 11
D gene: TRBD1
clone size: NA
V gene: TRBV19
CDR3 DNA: TGTGCCAGTAGTCTGGACAGGGTTCAGTACTTC
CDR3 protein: CASSLDRVQYF

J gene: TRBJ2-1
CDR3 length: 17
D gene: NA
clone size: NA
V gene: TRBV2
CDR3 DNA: TGTGCCAGCAGTTACGAAGACAGCAGGAGCTCCTACAATGAGCAGTTCTTC
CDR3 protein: CASSYEDSRSSYNEQFF

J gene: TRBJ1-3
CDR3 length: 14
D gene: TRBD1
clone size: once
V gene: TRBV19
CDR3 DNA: TGTGCCAGTAGACGGGACAGTCCTGGAAACACCATATATTTT
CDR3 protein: CASRRDSPGNTIYF

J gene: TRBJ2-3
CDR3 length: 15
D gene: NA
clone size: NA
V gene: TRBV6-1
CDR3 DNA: TGTGCCAGCAGTGTAGTTGAGGTGGGCACAGATACGCAGTATTTT
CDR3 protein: CASSVVEVGTDTQYF

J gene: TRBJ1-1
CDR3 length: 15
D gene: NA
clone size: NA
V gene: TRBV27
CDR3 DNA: TGTGCCAGCAGCCTATTCTCCGCCATGAACACTGAAGCTTTCTTT
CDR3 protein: CASSLFSAMNTEAFF

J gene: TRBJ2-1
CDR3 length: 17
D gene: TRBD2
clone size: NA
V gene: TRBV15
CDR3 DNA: TGTGCCACCAGCAGCCTTTCTAGCGGGAGCTCCTACAATGAGCAGTTCTTC
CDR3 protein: CATSSLSSGSSYNEQFF

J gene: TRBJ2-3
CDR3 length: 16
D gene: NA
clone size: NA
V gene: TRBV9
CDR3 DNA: TGTGCCAGCAGCGAACGACCAGACAGGAGCACAGATACGCAGTATTTT
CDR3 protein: CASSERPDRSTDTQYF

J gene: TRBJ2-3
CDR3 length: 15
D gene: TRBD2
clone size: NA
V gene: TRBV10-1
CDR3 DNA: TGCGCCAGCAGTGAAGGGGGACTAGGAACAGATACGCAGTATTTT
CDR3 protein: CASSEGGLGTDTQYF